This is a list of T cell receptor beta chains from one sample in a study of blood T cell repertoires in COVID-19. The method was immunoSEQ multiplex PCR; TCRdb's version includes in-frame clones alone and lacks a portion of them. This sample carries 100,000 to 150,000 clones, less than 90% of them seen once, and the ten largest clones take more than 20%. The sequenced sample consisted of peripheral blood. The receptors stem from a woman of 80 years or more with acute or convalescent COVID-19. CDR3s include the opening cysteine and the closing phenylalanine or tryptophan. A D gene is named only where the DNA matches it firmly. Some rows have no size entry. The others give once, few or many, or a class for an expanded clone.

v_gene,abundance,j_gene,d_gene,CDR3aa,CDR3nt
TRBV7-2,once,TRBJ2-3,.,CASEPGKWSDTQYF,TGTGCCAGTGAACCGGGGAAATGGTCCGATACGCAGTATTTT
TRBV4-2,few,TRBJ1-2,TRBD1,CASSQVTGGEGGYTF,TGTGCCAGCAGCCAAGTGACAGGGGGCGAAGGGGGCTACACCTTC
TRBV6-5,.,TRBJ1-6,TRBD1,CASSYSEGAGGSPLHF,TGTGCCAGCAGTTACTCGGAGGGGGCCGGAGGGTCACCCCTCCACTTT
TRBV10-3,.,TRBJ1-2,.,CAISVAGAEGYTF,TGTGCCATCAGTGTGGCAGGGGCGGAGGGCTACACCTTC
TRBV11-2,.,TRBJ1-1,TRBD1,CASSLDGDRRNTEAFF,TGTGCCAGCAGCTTAGATGGGGACAGGCGTAACACTGAAGCTTTCTTT
TRBV20-1,.,TRBJ1-1,.,CSASGSGDTEAFF,TGCAGTGCTAGTGGGTCAGGGGACACTGAAGCTTTCTTT
TRBV5-1,.,TRBJ2-5,.,CASSFGTSVGETQYF,TGCGCCAGCAGCTTCGGGACTTCAGTTGGGGAGACCCAGTACTTC
TRBV12-5,.,TRBJ1-1,TRBD1,CASVGPQGGIEAFF,TGTGCTAGTGTGGGTCCACAGGGGGGCATTGAAGCTTTCTTT
TRBV28,.,TRBJ2-1,.,CASGRGGLFNEQFF,TGTGCCAGCGGGAGGGGGGGCCTCTTTAATGAGCAGTTCTTC
TRBV7-9,.,TRBJ1-5,.,CASSPAAVSNQPQHF,TGTGCCAGCAGCCCCGCGGCGGTTAGCAATCAGCCCCAGCATTTT
TRBV29-1,.,TRBJ2-3,.,CSVEGDSSTDTQYF,TGCAGCGTTGAGGGCGACAGCTCCACAGATACGCAGTATTTT
TRBV4-2,.,TRBJ2-3,TRBD2,CASSQDGSGGDRTQYF,TGTGCCAGCAGCCAAGATGGTAGCGGGGGGGACCGTACGCAGTATTTT
TRBV20-1,.,TRBJ1-4,TRBD1,CSATQGGKLFF,TGCAGTGCCACACAGGGGGGGAAACTGTTTTTT
TRBV6-2/TRBV6-3,.,TRBJ1-2,.,CASSPGRRPNYGYTF,TGTGCCAGCAGCCCGGGGCGAAGACCTAACTATGGCTACACCTTC
TRBV5-5,.,TRBJ2-4,.,CASSRIGGSSGMAKNIQYF,TGTGCCAGCAGCCGTATCGGGGGCTCGAGCGGGATGGCCAAAAACATTCAGTACTTC
TRBV5-1,.,TRBJ2-5,.,CASTTGRQETQYF,TGCGCCAGCACGACAGGGAGGCAAGAGACCCAGTACTTC
TRBV12-3/TRBV12-4,.,TRBJ1-1,TRBD1,CASSYRQGVLAFF,TGTGCCAGCAGTTATAGACAGGGGGTATTGGCTTTCTTT
TRBV19,.,TRBJ1-4,.,CASSQPGLSNEKLFF,TGTGCCAGTAGTCAACCGGGACTGAGTAATGAAAAACTGTTTTTT
TRBV7-2,.,TRBJ2-2,TRBD1,CASSTQGIGELFF,TGTGCCAGCAGTACACAGGGGATCGGGGAGCTGTTTTTT
TRBV4-1,.,TRBJ2-2,.,CASSLRTEWAGELFF,TGCGCCAGCAGCTTGAGGACAGAGTGGGCCGGGGAGCTGTTTTTT
TRBV27,.,TRBJ1-5,.,CASKEGNQPQHF,TGTGCCAGCAAAGAGGGAAATCAGCCCCAGCATTTT
TRBV4-1,.,TRBJ1-2,.,CASSHQPGYGYTF,TGCGCCAGCAGCCACCAACCAGGGTATGGCTACACCTTC
TRBV5-6,.,TRBJ1-1,.,CASSLDWSSNTEAFF,TGTGCCAGCAGCTTGGATTGGAGTTCGAACACTGAAGCTTTCTTT
TRBV5-4,.,TRBJ1-1,.,CASSWRTANTEAFF,TGTGCCAGCAGCTGGCGGACTGCGAACACTGAAGCTTTCTTT
TRBV11-3,.,TRBJ1-1,.,CASSSGPKSEAFF,TGTGCCAGCAGCTCAGGGCCAAAGTCTGAAGCTTTCTTT
TRBV28,.,TRBJ1-4,.,CASRQGWANEKLFF,TGTGCCAGCCGTCAGGGTTGGGCTAATGAAAAACTGTTTTTT
TRBV28,.,TRBJ1-3,.,CASSQGLISGNTIYF,TGTGCCAGCAGCCAAGGACTGATCTCTGGAAACACCATATATTTT
TRBV12-5,.,TRBJ2-3,.,CASGLKQGLGDTQYF,TGTGCTAGTGGACTAAAACAGGGTTTAGGAGATACGCAGTATTTT
TRBV9,.,TRBJ1-1,.,CASSVAGGRNTEAFF,TGTGCCAGCAGCGTAGCTGGAGGGAGGAACACTGAAGCTTTCTTT
TRBV6-5,.,TRBJ1-1,.,CASRPRVEGAEAFF,TGTGCCAGCAGACCCCGGGTTGAGGGGGCTGAAGCTTTCTTT
TRBV4-2,.,TRBJ2-2,TRBD1,CASSQGQGASGELFF,TGTGCCAGCAGCCAGGGACAGGGGGCTTCCGGGGAGCTGTTTTTT
TRBV2,once,TRBJ2-3,TRBD2,CAVLAGGTDTQYF,TGTGCCGTCCTAGCGGGGGGCACAGATACGCAGTATTTT
TRBV2,.,TRBJ1-1,.,CASSPRLPGPATEAFF,TGTGCCAGCAGTCCGAGACTACCTGGGCCCGCCACTGAAGCTTTCTTT
TRBV6-5,.,TRBJ1-3,TRBD1,CASRDRGLNGNTIYF,TGTGCCAGCAGAGACAGGGGGCTGAATGGAAACACCATATATTTT
TRBV5-6,few,TRBJ1-1,TRBD1,CASSLAMGGQGYRTEAFF,TGTGCCAGCAGCTTGGCAATGGGGGGACAGGGCTATAGGACTGAAGCTTTCTTT
TRBV4-2,.,TRBJ1-6,TRBD1,CASSPPGQGNSPLHF,TGTGCCAGCAGCCCTCCGGGACAGGGCAACTCACCCCTCCACTTT
TRBV6-5,.,TRBJ1-5,TRBD1,CASSKQGGYNQPQHF,TGTGCCAGCAGTAAACAGGGGGGGTACAATCAGCCCCAGCATTTT
TRBV6-2/TRBV6-3,.,TRBJ2-3,TRBD2,CASSYSIQRGMQYF,TGTGCCAGCAGTTACTCGATCCAGCGGGGGATGCAGTATTTT
TRBV9,.,TRBJ2-3,TRBD2,CASSKASGGYPTDTQYF,TGTGCCAGCTCGAAGGCTAGCGGGGGGTACCCCACAGATACGCAGTATTTT
TRBV9,.,TRBJ1-4,.,CASSPSGGGGREKLFF,TGTGCCAGCAGCCCCTCAGGCGGGGGGGGTCGGGAAAAACTGTTTTTT
TRBV18,.,TRBJ2-6,.,CASSRGLPGANVLTF,TGTGCCAGCTCACGAGGACTGCCTGGGGCCAACGTCCTGACTTTC
TRBV5-6,.,TRBJ2-6,.,CAGGRNSGANVLTF,TGTGCCGGAGGGAGGAACTCTGGGGCCAACGTCCTGACTTTC
TRBV18,.,TRBJ1-2,.,CASSGQLYGYTF,TGTGCCAGCTCAGGGCAGCTCTATGGCTACACCTTC
TRBV18,.,TRBJ1-4,.,CASSLIEREKLFF,TGTGCCAGCTCACTCATAGAGCGGGAAAAACTGTTTTTT
TRBV27,.,TRBJ1-6,TRBD1,CASSLDRANSPLHF,TGTGCCAGCAGTTTAGACAGGGCTAATTCACCCCTCCACTTT
TRBV10-3,.,TRBJ2-1,.,CAISAGLPNEQFF,TGTGCCATCAGTGCGGGACTCCCGAATGAGCAGTTCTTC
TRBV9,once,TRBJ1-1,.,CASSVDGTNTEAFF,TGTGCCAGCAGCGTAGATGGGACTAACACTGAAGCTTTCTTT
TRBV7-9,.,TRBJ2-5,.,CASSPGGAGIRETQYF,TGTGCCAGCAGCCCCGGAGGGGCAGGGATTAGAGAGACCCAGTACTTC
TRBV12-5,.,TRBJ1-1,.,CASKGDTEAFF,TGTGCTAGCAAAGGGGACACTGAAGCTTTCTTT